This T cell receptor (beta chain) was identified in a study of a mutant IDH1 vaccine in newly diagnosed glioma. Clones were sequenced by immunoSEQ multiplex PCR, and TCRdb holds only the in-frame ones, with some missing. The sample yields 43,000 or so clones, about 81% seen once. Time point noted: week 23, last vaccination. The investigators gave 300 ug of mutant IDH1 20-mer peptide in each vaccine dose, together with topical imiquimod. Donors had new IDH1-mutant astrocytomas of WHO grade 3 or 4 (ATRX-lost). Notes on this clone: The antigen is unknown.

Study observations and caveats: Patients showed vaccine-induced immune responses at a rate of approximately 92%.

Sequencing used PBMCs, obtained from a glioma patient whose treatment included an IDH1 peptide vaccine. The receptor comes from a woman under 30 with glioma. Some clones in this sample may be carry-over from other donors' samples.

The CDR3 DNA sequence: TGTGCCAGCAGTCAAACAGGGGGCAGCGGGGAGCTGTTTTTT. Translated: CASSQTGGSGELFF. The gene calls are TRBV6-6 and TRBJ2-2, with TRBD1 matching 9 bases. The germline gives CDR1 MNHNY, CDR2 SVGAGI (reference sequence). The CDR3 is 14 amino acids. Germline trimming cut 5 bases from V and 7 bases from J; bases unmatched to any gene: 5.